One sample yielded the 14 T cell receptor beta chains listed below, sequenced in a study of blood T cell repertoires in COVID-19. Produced via immunoSEQ multiplex PCR; TCRdb's table is partial and in-frame only. The table lists 200,000 to 300,000 clones, approximately 84% of them singletons. The specimen was PBMCs or T cells enriched from blood (not recorded which). These TCRs come from a woman in her thirties or forties with acute COVID-19.

This chain links TRBV11-3 with TRBJ2-7, with 7 nucleotides matching TRBD2. Trimming cost V 4 bases and J 7 bases; bases outside gene matches: 10. The CDR3 totals 14 residues. From germline, CDR1 is SGHNT and CDR2 YENEEA. The CDR3 reads CASSSLAPPGEQYF. CDR3 nucleotides: TGTGCCAGCAGCTCACTAGCGCCCCCAGGGGAGCAGTACTTC.

The rearrangement links TRBV24-1 to TRBJ2-5, with TRBD2 identical over 8 bases. The CDR3 runs to 14 residues. Germline V CDR1 and CDR2: KGHDR, SFDVKD. The V segment lost 3 bases and the J segment 8 bases; nucleotides outside the gene matches: 7. This CDR3 reads CATSDAARGGTQYF. In DNA form, the CDR3 reads TGTGCCACCAGTGATGCTGCTCGGGGGGGAACCCAGTACTTC.

In DNA, the CDR3 is TGCGCCAGCAGCGCTCATAGGGAGTTGAACACTGAAGCTTTCTTT. This encodes CASSAHRELNTEAFF. This chain connects TRBV5-1 to TRBJ1-1; D not certain. The V end lost 4 bases, the J end lost 0 bases, and 13 bases lay between the germline ends. This CDR3 comprises 15 residues. CDR1 is SGHRS and CDR2 is YFSETQ in the germline V gene.

A single count supports this clone. The chain carries TRBV9 and TRBJ2-1; 9 bases align to TRBD2. The V gene end was trimmed by 4 bases and the J gene end by 6 bases; junction bases not matched to a gene: 8. The CDR3 runs to 15 residues. Germline V gene sequence: CDR1 SGDLS, CDR2 YYNGEE. The CDR3 region is CASSKAGGGFNEQFF. The CDR3 region has the DNA TGTGCCAGCAGCAAAGCGGGAGGTGGGTTCAATGAGCAGTTCTTC. The full variable domain, completed using reference TRBV9 and TRBJ2-1, is DSGVTQTPKHLITATGQRVTLRCSPRSGDLSVYWYQQSLDQGLQFLIQYYNGEERAKGNILERFSAQQFPDLHSELNLSSLELGDSALYFCASSKAGGGFNEQFFGPGTRLTVL.

The genes are TRBV3-1 (or the pseudogene TRBV3-2) and TRBJ2-7; 9 positions agree with TRBD2. The CDR3 runs to 15 residues. Germline V gives CDR1 LGHDT, CDR2 YNNKEL (reference sequence). J lost 10 bases, V lost 0 bases, and 10 bases had no gene match. The CDR3 region has the DNA TGTGCCAGCAGCCAAGATGGGGGACTAGCAAAATTCCAGTACTTC. Protein sequence: CASSQDGGLAKFQYF.

The rearrangement uses TRBV27 and TRBJ1-2, with TRBD1 matching over 8 bases. The CDR3 runs to 13 residues. V gave up 5 bases and J gave up 4 bases; unmatched junction bases: 3. Germline assignment: CDR1 MNHEY and CDR2 SMNVEV (reference sequence). CDR3 amino acids: CASSVQGGYGYTF. CDR3 nucleotide sequence: TGTGCCAGCAGTGTACAGGGGGGCTATGGCTACACCTTC.

The chain carries TRBV4-1 and TRBJ1-2, with TRBD1 matching 12 bases. The CDR3 sequence is 16 residues long. The V gene end was trimmed by 1 base and the J gene end by 2 bases; junction bases not matched to a gene: 2. Germline CDR1 reads MGHRA; CDR2 reads YSYEKL. CDR3 sequence: CASSQVGTGGNYGYTF. The DNA for the CDR3 is TGCGCCAGCAGCCAAGTCGGGACAGGGGGCAACTATGGCTACACCTTC.

This clone showed up just a few times. The rearrangement joins TRBV18 to TRBJ2-2; D not resolved. The germline V and J ends were trimmed by 3 bases and 7 bases, with 9 bases remaining between them. The CDR3 consists of 13 residues. Germline-derived CDR1 and CDR2 are KGHSH and LQKENI. Here the CDR3 reads CASSPSNLGELFF. Written as DNA, the CDR3 is TGTGCCAGCTCACCTTCTAATCTCGGGGAGCTGTTTTTT.

V gene TRBV11-3 combines with J gene TRBJ2-2; 9 nucleotides agree with TRBD1. V shed 4 bases and J 5 bases; nucleotides not matched to a gene: 5. CDR3 length: 15 residues. Germline V gives CDR1 SGHNT, CDR2 YENEEA. CDR3 protein: CASSYWTGETGELFF. CDR3 sequence (DNA): TGTGCCAGCAGCTACTGGACAGGGGAAACCGGGGAGCTGTTTTTT.

The chain recombines TRBV6-1 with TRBJ2-7; D possibly corresponds to TRBD2 (6 bases). Trimming took 2 bases from V and 3 from J, leaving 14 bases between them. CDR3 size: 15 residues. Germline V gene sequence: CDR1 MNHNS, CDR2 SASEGT. The DNA of the CDR3 is TGTGCCAGCAGTGAAAGCCCTAGCGACATCTACGAGCAGTACTTC. It yields the protein CASSESPSDIYEQYF.

V and J are TRBV5-6 and TRBJ1-1; D is undetermined. The V gene's germline CDR1 is SGHDT and CDR2 YYEEEE. With 2 bases removed from V and 4 bases from J, the gap between germline ends came to 3 bases. The length of the CDR3 is 11 residues. The CDR3 region has the DNA TGTGCCAGCAGCTTTAGCACTGAAGCTTTCTTT. Protein sequence: CASSFSTEAFF.

The V and J genes are TRBV6-1 and TRBJ2-3, with 13 bases matching TRBD2. There are 20 residues in the CDR3. The germline V gene encodes CDR1 MNHNS and CDR2 SASEGT. The trim removed 4 bases at V and 4 bases at J, leaving 17 bases unmatched. CDR3 residues: CASSARTSGRRGNEADTQYF. The DNA for the CDR3 is TGTGCCAGCAGTGCTCGGACTAGCGGGAGAAGAGGGAATGAAGCAGATACGCAGTATTTT.

CDR3 DNA: TGTGCCATCGAAAGCGGGGGCCGGAATGAGCAGTTCTTC. Translating it yields CAIESGGRNEQFF. V is TRBV2 and J is TRBJ2-1; 8 bases line up with TRBD2. CDR1 and CDR2 from the germline V gene are SNHLY and FYNNEI. The CDR3 totals 13 residues. V dropped 10 bases and J dropped 7; count of bases not matched to a gene: 9.

The chain employs TRBV9 and TRBJ2-4, with D perhaps matching TRBD2 (7 bases). The CDR3 loop spans 17 amino acids. Trimming took 1 base from V and 2 from J, leaving 16 bases between them. Looked up from germline, CDR1 is SGDLS and CDR2 is YYNGEE. CDR3 protein: CASSVKWGGDTKNIQYF. The CDR3 DNA sequence: TGTGCCAGCAGCGTAAAATGGGGGGGCGACACCAAAAACATTCAGTACTTC.